The clone carrying this TCR beta chain was counted ten times or more. CDR3 length: 14 amino acids. The germline V and J ends were trimmed by 2 bases and 5 bases, with 10 bases remaining between them. Germline CDR1 MGHDK, CDR2 SYGVNS. This entry is derived from a study of spatial heterogeneity in lung cancer. Study-level background: Every unique TCR and UMI combination, on average, appeared more than ten times in raw reads.

The presence of a unique molecular identifier marked each TCR cDNA molecule. From the 5' RACE reads, TCRdb called clonotypes with MiXCR, one entry per CDR3 protein. The data show 35,000 to 40,000 distinct CDR3 sequences, approximately 7.2% seen once. Time point specified: sample taken at primary tumor resection. The donors, roughly 70 patients with untreated early-stage non-small cell lung cancer, provided the samples. Material for sequencing was whole RNA from tumor, nontumor lung or frozen PBMC, left unsorted. V gene TRBV25-1 combines with J gene TRBJ2-4, with unresolved D. The source of this sequence is a female donor with early-stage non-small cell lung cancer. The source material was PBMCs, sampled at surgery. The CDR3 sequence: CASSERTVQNIQYF. The CDR3 nucleotides are TGTGCCAGCAGTGAACGGACGGTCCAAAACATTCAGTACTTC.